This TCR beta chain was observed in a study of spatial heterogeneity in lung cancer (dated by TCRdb to between 2018 and 2021). About the full investigation: Beta-chain transcripts were consistently detected in greater numbers than alpha-chain transcripts, which likely reflects a higher abundance of beta-chain transcripts. In tumor regions, TCR transcript counts showed a strong correlation with a T cell transcriptional module score derived from matched bulk RNA-seq. Nonsynonymous mutation counts, determined by whole-exome sequencing of tumor tissue, were related to features of the TCR repertoire. In the raw uncorrected reads, each unique combination of TCR and UMI appeared more than ten times on average. Both alpha and beta chains were TCR-sequenced in approximately 220 tumor regions, approximately 68 matched nontumor lung samples and around 54 PBMC samples obtained at surgery. In non-small cell lung cancer, the study made a quantitative comparison of TCR alpha and beta repertoires among multiple tumor regions, matched nontumor lung and blood. Findings and caveats that apply to the study as a whole: TCR-seq coverage of tumor T cells was estimated at only approximately 7% for alpha chains and 13% for beta chains. The tumor nonsynonymous mutation count correlated with the number of expanded alpha and beta TCRs within the tumor. Counts of ubiquitous and regional expanded TCRs correlated with counts of ubiquitous and regional nonsynonymous mutations, respectively. Confirming at a functional level the hypothesis that regional TCRs recognize regional mutations was considered to require additional single-cell paired TCR alpha and beta sequencing.

The library was made by 5' RACE. The run used a NextSeq 500. The TCR library protocol attached a unique molecular identifier to each TCR cDNA molecule to allow correction of PCR and sequencing errors. Processing in the source paper ran as follows. Decombinator tools were used for TCR identification, UMI-based error correction and CDR3 extraction. TCRs above a frequency of 2 per 1,000, corresponding to the top 1% of the tumor frequency distribution, were defined as expanded. Expanded tumor TCRs were classed as regional if statistically deemed absent (corrected P<0.05) from at least one tumor region, otherwise ubiquitous. Renyi diversity was computed with the R vegan package after each repertoire had been subsampled 100 times to 5,000 TCRs. CDR3 similarity networks were built from amino acid triplet string-kernel similarity, with CDR3s being connected when pairwise similarity was above 0.82. TCRdb applied fastp at Q25 and MiXCR to the public reads, then kept only in-frame beta chains. Identical CDR3 proteins give one entry, which carries the most common genes and DNA. The V and J calls shown here were made by TCRdb, not taken from the authors' results. The sample includes around 13,000 distinct CDR3 sequences, with roughly 5.5% observed a single time. Roughly a quarter of the sample lies in the top ten.

The junction carries 7 bases between V and J, which are trimmed by 3 bases and 1 base respectively. The germline V gene specifies MDHEN as CDR1 and SYDVKM as CDR2. The CDR3 has 13 amino acids, counting the end cysteine and phenylalanine. Kept here is only the CDR3 DNA, which spans 39 bases and is read in frame from base 1. The time point tag for this specimen amounts to: sample taken at primary tumor resection. Samples were obtained from approximately 77 patients with early-stage, untreated non-small cell lung cancer from the lung TRACERx cohort. For TCR sequencing, whole RNA was extracted from tumor and nontumor lung tissue, or from cryopreserved PBMC samples, and no cell sorting was done. A patient was chosen for TCR sequencing only when enough RNA was available from at least two tumor regions. Tumor and adjacent nontumor lung specimens were reviewed by a lung pathologist before selection. This clonotype was seen more than once but under ten times. What this receptor recognizes is not known. Within one base of it there is no much larger clone, and no base qualities were kept. The library was designed around alpha chains, so this beta chain is a stray read whose abundance carries little weight.

The material was lung tumor tissue, obtained at surgery. The TCR comes from a male donor with early-stage non-small cell lung cancer. The rearranged segments are TRBV28 and TRBJ2-7, with the D segment identity uncertain. The CDR3 amino acid sequence is: CASSFVTSYEQYF. The base sequence is TGTGCCAGCAGTTTTGTGACATCCTACGAGCAGTACTTC.